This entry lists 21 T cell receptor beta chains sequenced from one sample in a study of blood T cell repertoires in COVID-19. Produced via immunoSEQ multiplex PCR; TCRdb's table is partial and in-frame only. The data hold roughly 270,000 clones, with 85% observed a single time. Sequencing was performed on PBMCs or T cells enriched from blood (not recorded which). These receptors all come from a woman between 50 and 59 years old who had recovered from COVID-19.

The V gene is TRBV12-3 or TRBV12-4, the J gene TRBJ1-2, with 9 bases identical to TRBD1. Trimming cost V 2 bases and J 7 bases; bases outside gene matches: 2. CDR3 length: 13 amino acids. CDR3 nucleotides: TGTGCCAGCAGTTTACGGACAGGGGTTGGCTACACCTTC. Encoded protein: CASSLRTGVGYTF.

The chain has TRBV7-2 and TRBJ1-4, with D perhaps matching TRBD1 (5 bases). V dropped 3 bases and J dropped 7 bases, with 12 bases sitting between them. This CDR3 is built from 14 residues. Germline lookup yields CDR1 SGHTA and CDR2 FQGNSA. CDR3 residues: CASSLGGVVEKLFF. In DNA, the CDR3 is TGTGCCAGCAGCTTGGGAGGGGTGGTTGAAAAACTGTTTTTT.

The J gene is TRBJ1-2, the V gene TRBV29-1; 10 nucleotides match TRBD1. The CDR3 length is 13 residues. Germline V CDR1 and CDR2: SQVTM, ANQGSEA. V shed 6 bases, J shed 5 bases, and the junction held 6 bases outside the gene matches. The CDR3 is CSVLRDRGYGYTF. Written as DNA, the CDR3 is TGCAGCGTCCTCCGGGACAGGGGATATGGCTACACCTTC.

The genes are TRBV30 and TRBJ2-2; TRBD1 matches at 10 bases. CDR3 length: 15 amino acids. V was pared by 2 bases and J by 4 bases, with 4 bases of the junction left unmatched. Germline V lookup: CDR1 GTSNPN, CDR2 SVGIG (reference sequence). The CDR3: CAWSWDRGGTGELFF. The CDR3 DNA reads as TGTGCCTGGAGTTGGGACAGGGGTGGCACCGGGGAGCTGTTTTTT.

In nucleotides, the CDR3 is TGTGCCAGTAGTATTAATGGGGGCCAGAATGGCTACACCTTC. Amino acids: CASSINGGQNGYTF. The J gene is TRBJ1-2, the V gene TRBV19; D perhaps matches TRBD1 (6 bases). V gave up 3 bases and J gave up 6 bases, with 14 bases separating them. Germline assignment: CDR1 LNHDA and CDR2 SQIVND (reference sequence). There are 14 residues in the CDR3.

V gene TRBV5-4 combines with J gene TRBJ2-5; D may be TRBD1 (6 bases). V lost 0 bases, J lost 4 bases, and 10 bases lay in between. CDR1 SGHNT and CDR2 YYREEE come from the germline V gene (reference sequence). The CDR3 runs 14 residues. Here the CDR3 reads CASSLAGVSETQYF. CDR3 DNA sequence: TGTGCCAGCAGCTTGGCAGGGGTATCAGAGACCCAGTACTTC.

CDR3 sequence: CASSSTWEQFF. The CDR3 nucleotides are TGTGCCAGCAGTTCGACTTGGGAGCAGTTCTTC. The chain uses TRBV7-9 and TRBJ2-1; D call uncertain. V lost 6 bases and J 10 bases, leaving 10 bases between the germline ends. Germline V CDR1 and CDR2: SEHNR, FQNEAQ (reference sequence). The CDR3 sequence is 11 residues long.

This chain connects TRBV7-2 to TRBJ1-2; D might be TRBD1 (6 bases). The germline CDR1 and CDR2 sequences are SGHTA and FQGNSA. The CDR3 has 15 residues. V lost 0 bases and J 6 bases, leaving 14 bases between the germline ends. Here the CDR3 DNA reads TGTGCCAGCAGCTTAGCGGGGTCCAGGGGCGATGGCTACACCTTC. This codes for CASSLAGSRGDGYTF. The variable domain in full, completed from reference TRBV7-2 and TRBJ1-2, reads GAGVSQSPSNKVTEKGKDVELRCDPISGHTALYWYRQSLGQGLEFLIYFQGNSAPDKSGLPSDRFSAERTGGSVSTLTIQRTQQEDSAVYLCASSLAGSRGDGYTFGSGTRLTVV.

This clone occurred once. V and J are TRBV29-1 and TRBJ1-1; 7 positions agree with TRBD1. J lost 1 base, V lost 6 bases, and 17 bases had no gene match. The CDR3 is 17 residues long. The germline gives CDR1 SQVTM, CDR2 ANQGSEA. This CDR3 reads CSVGEGGLRRANTEAFF. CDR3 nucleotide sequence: TGCAGCGTCGGAGAAGGGGGCCTGCGGAGGGCGAACACTGAAGCTTTCTTT.

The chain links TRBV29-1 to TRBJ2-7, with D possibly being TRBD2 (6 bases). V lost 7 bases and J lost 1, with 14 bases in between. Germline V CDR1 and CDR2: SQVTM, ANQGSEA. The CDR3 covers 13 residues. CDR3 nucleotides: TGCAGCGCCCTCGGGGGTAGGTCCTACGAGCAGTACTTC. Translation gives CSALGGRSYEQYF.

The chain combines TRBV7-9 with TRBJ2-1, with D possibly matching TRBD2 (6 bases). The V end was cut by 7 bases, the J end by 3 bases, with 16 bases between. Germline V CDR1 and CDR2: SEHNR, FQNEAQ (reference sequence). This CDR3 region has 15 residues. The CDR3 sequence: CASTPGTSRYNEQFF. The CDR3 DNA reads TGTGCCAGCACCCCTGGGACTTCGCGCTACAATGAGCAGTTCTTC.

CDR3 amino acids: CASSDSLAKNIQYF. In nucleotides, the CDR3 is TGCGCCAGCAGTGATAGCTTAGCCAAAAACATTCAGTACTTC. This chain links TRBV10-1 with TRBJ2-4; D not resolved. V was pared by 3 bases and J by 0 bases, with 6 bases between. Germline V gene data show CDR1 as WNHNN and CDR2 as SYGVQD (reference sequence). CDR3 length: 14 residues.

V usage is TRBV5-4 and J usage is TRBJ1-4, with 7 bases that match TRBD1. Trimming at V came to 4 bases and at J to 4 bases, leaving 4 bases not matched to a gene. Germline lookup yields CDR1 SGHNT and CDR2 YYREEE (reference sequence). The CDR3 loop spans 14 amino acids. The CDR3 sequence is CASSRDSINEKLFF. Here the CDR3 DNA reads TGTGCCAGCAGCCGGGACAGCATTAATGAAAAACTGTTTTTT.

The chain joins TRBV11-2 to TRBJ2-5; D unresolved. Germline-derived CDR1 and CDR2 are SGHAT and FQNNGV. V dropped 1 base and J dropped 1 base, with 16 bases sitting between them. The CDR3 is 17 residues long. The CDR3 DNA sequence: TGTGCCAGCAGCTTAGGCGCAGGTTCTTCCTCCCAAGAGACCCAGTACTTC. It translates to CASSLGAGSSSQETQYF.

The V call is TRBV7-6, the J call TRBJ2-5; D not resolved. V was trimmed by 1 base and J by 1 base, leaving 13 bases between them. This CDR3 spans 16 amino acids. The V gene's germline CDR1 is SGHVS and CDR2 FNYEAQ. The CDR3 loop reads CASSLDPRQAQETQYF. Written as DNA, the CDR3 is TGTGCCAGCAGCTTAGATCCCCGCCAGGCCCAAGAGACCCAGTACTTC.

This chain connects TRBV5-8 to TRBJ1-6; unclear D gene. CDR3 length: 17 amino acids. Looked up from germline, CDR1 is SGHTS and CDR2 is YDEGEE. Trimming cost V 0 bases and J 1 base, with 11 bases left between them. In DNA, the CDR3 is TGTGCCAGCAGCTTGGGAACGGGTTCTTCCTATAATTCACCCCTCCACTTT. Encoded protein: CASSLGTGSSYNSPLHF.

The CDR3 sequence: CASSLLERGEVWNIQYF. Here the CDR3 DNA reads TGCGCCAGCAGCTTGCTTGAGCGGGGGGAGGTTTGGAACATTCAGTACTTC. The chain uses TRBV5-1 and TRBJ2-4, with 9 nucleotides matching TRBD2. The germline V gene encodes CDR1 SGHRS and CDR2 YFSETQ. This CDR3 contains 17 residues. Germline trimming cut 1 base from V and 7 bases from J; bases unmatched to any gene: 12.

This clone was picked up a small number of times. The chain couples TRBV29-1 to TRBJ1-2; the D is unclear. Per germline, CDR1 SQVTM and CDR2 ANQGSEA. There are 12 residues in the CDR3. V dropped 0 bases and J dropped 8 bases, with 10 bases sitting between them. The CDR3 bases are TGCAGCGTTGAAGATTCCTCGGGGGGCTACACCTTC. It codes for CSVEDSSGGYTF. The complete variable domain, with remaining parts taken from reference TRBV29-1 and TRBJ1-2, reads SAVISQKPSRDICQRGTSLTIQCQVDSQVTMMFWYRQQPGQSLTLIATANQGSEATYESGFVIDKFPISRPNLTFSTLTVSNMSPEDSSIYLCSVEDSSGGYTFGSGTRLTVV.

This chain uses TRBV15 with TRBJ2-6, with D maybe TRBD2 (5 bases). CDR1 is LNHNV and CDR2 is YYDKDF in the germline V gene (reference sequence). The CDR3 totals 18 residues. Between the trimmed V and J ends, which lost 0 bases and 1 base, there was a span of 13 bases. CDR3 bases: TGTGCCACCAGCAGAGACAACGCGGGCTATTCTGGGGCCAACGTCCTGACTTTC. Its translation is CATSRDNAGYSGANVLTF.

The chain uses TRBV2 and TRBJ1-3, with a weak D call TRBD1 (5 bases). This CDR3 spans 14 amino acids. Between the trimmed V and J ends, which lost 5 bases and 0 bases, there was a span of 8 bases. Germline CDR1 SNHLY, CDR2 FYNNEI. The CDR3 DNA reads TGTGCCAGCAGTCAGGGTTACTCTGGAAACACCATATATTTT. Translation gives CASSQGYSGNTIYF. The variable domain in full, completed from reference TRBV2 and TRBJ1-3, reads EPEVTQTPSHQVTQMGQEVILRCVPISNHLYFYWYRQILGQKVEFLVSFYNNEISEKSEIFDDQFSVERPDGSNFTLKIRSTKLEDSAMYFCASSQGYSGNTIYFGEGSWLTVV.

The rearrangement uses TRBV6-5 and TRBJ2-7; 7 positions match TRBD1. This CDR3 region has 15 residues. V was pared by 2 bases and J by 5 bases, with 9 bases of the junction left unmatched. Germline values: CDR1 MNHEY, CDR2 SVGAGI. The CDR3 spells CASSYERNDRDEQYF. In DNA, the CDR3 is TGTGCCAGCAGTTACGAGCGAAATGACAGGGACGAGCAGTACTTC.